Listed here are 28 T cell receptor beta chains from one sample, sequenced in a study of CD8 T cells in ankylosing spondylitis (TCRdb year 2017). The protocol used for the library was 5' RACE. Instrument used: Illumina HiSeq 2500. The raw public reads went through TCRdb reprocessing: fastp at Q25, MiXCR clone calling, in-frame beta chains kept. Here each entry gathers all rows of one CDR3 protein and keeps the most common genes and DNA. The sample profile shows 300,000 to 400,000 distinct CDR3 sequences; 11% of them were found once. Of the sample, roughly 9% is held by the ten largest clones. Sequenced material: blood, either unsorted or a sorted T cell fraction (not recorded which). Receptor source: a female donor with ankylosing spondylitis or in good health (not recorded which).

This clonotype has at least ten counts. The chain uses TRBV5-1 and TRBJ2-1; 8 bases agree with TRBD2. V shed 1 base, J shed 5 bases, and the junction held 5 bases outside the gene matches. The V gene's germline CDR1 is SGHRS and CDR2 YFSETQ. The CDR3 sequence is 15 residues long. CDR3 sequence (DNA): TGCGCCAGCAGCTTGAGGCTAGCGGGCGACAATGAGCAGTTCTTC. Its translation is CASSLRLAGDNEQFF.

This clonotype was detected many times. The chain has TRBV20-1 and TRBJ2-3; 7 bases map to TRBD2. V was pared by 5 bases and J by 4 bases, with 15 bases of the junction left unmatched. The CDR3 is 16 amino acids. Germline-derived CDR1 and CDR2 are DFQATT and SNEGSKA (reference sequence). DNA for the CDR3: TGCAGTGCTCACAAGTATATGGGACTAACCCCAGATACGCAGTATTTT. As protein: CSAHKYMGLTPDTQYF.

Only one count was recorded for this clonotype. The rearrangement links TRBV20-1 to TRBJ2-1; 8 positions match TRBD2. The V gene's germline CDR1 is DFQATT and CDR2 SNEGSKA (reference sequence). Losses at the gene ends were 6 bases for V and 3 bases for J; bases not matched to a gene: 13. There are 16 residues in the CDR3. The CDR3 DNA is TGCAGTGCCAGCAGACTAGCGTCCCTTATCTACAATGAGCAGTTCTTC. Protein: CSASRLASLIYNEQFF.

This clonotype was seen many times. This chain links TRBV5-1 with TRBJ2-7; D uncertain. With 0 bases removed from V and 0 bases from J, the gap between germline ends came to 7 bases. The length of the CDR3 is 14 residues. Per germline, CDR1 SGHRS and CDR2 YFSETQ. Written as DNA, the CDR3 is TGCGCCAGCAGCTTGGGGCAGAGCTCCTACGAGCAGTACTTC. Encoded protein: CASSLGQSSYEQYF.

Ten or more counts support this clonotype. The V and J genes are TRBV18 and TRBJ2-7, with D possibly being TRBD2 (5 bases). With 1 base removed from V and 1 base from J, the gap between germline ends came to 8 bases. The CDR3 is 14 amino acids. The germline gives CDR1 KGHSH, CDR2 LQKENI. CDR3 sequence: CASSPRRTSYEQYF. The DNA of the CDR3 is TGTGCCAGCTCACCACGGCGGACTTCCTACGAGCAGTACTTC.

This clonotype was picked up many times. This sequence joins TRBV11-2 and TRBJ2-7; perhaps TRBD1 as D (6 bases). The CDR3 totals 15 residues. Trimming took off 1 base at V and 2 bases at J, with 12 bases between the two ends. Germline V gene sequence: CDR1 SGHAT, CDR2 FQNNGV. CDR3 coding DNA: TGTGCCAGCAGCTTAGTCCTACAGGGCCCCTACGAGCAGTACTTC. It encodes CASSLVLQGPYEQYF.

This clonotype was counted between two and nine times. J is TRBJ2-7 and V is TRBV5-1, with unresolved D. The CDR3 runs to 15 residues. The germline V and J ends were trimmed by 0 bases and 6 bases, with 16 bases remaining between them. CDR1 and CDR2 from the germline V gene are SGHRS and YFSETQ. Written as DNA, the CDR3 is TGCGCCAGCAGCTTGGATGGCAGGCCAAGTGGCGAGCAGTACTTC. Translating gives CASSLDGRPSGEQYF.

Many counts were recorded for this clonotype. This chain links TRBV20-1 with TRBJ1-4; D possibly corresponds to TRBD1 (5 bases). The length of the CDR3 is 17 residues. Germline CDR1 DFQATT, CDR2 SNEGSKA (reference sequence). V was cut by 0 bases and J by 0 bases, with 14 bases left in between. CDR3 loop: CSARDPRGNPTNEKLFF. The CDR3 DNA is TGCAGTGCTAGAGATCCCCGGGGGAACCCAACTAATGAAAAACTGTTTTTT.

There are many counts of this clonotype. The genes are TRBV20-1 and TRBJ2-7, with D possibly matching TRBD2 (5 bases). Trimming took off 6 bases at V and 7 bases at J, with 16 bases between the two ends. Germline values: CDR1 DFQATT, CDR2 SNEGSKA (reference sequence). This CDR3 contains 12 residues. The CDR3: CSALGSAWEQYF. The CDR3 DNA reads TGCAGTGCACTAGGGTCCGCGTGGGAGCAGTACTTC.

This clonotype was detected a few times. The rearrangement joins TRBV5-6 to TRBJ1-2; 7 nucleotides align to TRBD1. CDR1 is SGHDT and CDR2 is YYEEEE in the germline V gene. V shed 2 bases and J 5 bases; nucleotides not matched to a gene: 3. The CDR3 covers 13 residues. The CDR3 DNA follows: TGTGCCAGCAGCTTTGACAGGGATTATGGCTACACCTTC. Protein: CASSFDRDYGYTF.

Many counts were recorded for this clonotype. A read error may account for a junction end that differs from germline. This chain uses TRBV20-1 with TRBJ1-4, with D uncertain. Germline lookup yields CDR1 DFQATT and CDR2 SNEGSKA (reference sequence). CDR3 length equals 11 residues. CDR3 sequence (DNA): TGCAGTGCTAGTGTTCGTAACAGATTCAGTTTT. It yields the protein CSASVRNRFSF.

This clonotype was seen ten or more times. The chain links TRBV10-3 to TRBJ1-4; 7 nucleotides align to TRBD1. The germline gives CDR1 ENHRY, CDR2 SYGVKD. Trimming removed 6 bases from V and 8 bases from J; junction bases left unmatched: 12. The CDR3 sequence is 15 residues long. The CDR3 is CAIREEGATWEKLFF. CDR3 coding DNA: TGTGCCATCAGAGAAGAGGGGGCGACGTGGGAAAAACTGTTTTTT.

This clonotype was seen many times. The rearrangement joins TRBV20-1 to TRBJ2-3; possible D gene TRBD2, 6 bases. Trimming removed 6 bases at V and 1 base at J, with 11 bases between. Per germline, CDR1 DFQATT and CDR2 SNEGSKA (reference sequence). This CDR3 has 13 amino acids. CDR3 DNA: TGCAGTGCCGAGCCGGGGGGCACAGATACGCAGTATTTT. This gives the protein CSAEPGGTDTQYF.

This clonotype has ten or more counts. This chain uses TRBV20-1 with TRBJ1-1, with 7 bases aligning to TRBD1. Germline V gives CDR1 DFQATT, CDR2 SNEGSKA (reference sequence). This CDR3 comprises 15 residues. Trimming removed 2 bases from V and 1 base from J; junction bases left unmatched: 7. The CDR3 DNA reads TGCAGTGCTAGAAAACGGACAGGAGAGAACACTGAAGCTTTCTTT. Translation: CSARKRTGENTEAFF.

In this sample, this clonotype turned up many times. Here the CDR3 reads CASSEEDSAGNEKLFF. The CDR3 DNA sequence: TGTGCCAGCAGTGAAGAGGATTCGGCAGGGAATGAAAAACTGTTTTTT. This chain links TRBV2 with TRBJ1-4; tentative D call: TRBD1 (5 bases). Germline CDR1 is SNHLY and CDR2 is FYNNEI. The CDR3 spans 16 residues. Deletions cut 1 base from V and 5 bases from J, with 14 bases between.

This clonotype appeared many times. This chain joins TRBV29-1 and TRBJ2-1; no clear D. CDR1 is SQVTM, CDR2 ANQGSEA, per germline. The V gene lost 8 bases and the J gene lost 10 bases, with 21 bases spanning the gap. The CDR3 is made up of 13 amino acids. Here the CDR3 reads CSSGPSISREQFF. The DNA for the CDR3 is TGCAGCTCTGGACCCTCCATATCTCGGGAGCAGTTCTTC.

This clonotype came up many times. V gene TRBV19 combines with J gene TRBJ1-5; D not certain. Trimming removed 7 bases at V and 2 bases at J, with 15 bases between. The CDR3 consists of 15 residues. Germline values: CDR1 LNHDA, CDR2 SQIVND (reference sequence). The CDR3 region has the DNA TGTGCCAGTACCATGGTAGGGTTCGGCAATCAGCCCCAGCATTTT. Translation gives CASTMVGFGNQPQHF.

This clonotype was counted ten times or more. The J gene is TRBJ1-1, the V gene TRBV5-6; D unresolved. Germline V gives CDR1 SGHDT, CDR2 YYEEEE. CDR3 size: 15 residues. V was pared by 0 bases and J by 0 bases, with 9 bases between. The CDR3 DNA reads TGTGCCAGCAGCTTGGAGCGACACTTGAACACTGAAGCTTTCTTT. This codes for CASSLERHLNTEAFF.

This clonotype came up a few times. The CDR3 here is CASSRNPSNEQFF. CDR3 nucleotide sequence: TGTGCCAGCAGCCGGAACCCCTCCAATGAGCAGTTCTTC. J is TRBJ2-1 and V is TRBV14; D is unresolved. V lost 4 bases, J lost 6 bases, and 10 bases lay in between. The CDR3 is 13 amino acids. CDR1 SGHDN and CDR2 FVKESK come from the germline V gene.

The CDR3 protein is CASLRDRTPYGYTF. The CDR3, as DNA: TGTGCCAGCCTCCGGGACAGAACTCCCTATGGCTACACCTTC. The rearrangement uses TRBV7-2 and TRBJ1-2; 7 nucleotides match TRBD1. This CDR3 is built from 14 residues. J was trimmed by 4 bases and V by 8 bases; bases with no gene match: 10. Per the germline V gene, CDR1 is SGHTA and CDR2 is FQGNSA.

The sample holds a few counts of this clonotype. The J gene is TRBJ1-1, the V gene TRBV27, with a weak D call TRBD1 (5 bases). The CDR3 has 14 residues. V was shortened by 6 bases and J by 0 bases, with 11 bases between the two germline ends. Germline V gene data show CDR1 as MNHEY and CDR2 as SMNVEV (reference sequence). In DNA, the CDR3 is TGTGCCAGCAGGCTACAGGCTATGAACACTGAAGCTTTCTTT. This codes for CASRLQAMNTEAFF.

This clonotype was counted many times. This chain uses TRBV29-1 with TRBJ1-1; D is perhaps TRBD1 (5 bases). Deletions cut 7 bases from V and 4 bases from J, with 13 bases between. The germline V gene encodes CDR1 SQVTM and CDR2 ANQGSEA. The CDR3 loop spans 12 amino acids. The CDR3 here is CSALPGTTEAFF. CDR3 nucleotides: TGCAGCGCCCTGCCAGGGACCACTGAAGCTTTCTTT. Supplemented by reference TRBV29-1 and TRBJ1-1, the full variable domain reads SAVISQKPSRDICQRGTSLTIQCQVDSQVTMMFWYRQQPGQSLTLIATANQGSEATYESGFVIDKFPISRPNLTFSTLTVSNMSPEDSSIYLCSALPGTTEAFFGQGTRLTVV.

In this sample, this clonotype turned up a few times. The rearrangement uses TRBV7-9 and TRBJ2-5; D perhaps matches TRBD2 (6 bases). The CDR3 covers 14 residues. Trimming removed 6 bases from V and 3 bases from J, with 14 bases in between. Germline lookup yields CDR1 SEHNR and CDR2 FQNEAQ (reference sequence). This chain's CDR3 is CASRWGVSEETQYF. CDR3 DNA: TGTGCCAGCAGATGGGGGGTGTCTGAAGAGACCCAGTACTTC.

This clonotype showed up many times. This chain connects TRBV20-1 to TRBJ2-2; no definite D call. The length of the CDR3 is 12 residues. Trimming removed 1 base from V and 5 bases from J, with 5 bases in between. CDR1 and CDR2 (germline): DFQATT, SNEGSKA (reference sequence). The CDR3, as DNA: TGCAGTGCTAGAGGAGTTACCGGGGAGCTGTTTTTT. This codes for CSARGVTGELFF.

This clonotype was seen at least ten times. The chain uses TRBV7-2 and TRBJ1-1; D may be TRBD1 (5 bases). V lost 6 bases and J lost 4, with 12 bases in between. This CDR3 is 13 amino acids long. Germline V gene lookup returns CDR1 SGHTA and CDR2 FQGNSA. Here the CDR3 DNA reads TGTGCCAGCAGGACCCGACAGCTCACTGAAGCTTTCTTT. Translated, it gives CASRTRQLTEAFF.

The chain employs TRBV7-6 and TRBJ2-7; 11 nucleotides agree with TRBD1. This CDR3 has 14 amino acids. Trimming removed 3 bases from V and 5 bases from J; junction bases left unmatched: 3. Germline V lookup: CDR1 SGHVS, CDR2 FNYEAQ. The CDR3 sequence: CASSFGQGANEQYF. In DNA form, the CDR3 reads TGTGCCAGCAGCTTCGGACAGGGGGCTAACGAGCAGTACTTC. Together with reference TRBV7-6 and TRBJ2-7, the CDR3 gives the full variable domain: GAGVSQSPRYKVTKRGQDVALRCDPISGHVSLYWYRQALGQGPEFLTYFNYEAQQDKSGLPNDRFSAERPEGSISTLTIQRTEQRDSAMYRCASSFGQGANEQYFGPGTRLTVT.

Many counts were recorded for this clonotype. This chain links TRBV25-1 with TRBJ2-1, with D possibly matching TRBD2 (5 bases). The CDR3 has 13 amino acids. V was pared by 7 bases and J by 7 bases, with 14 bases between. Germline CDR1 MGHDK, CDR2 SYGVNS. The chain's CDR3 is CASIRTGINEQFF. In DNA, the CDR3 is TGTGCCAGCATCAGGACTGGGATTAATGAGCAGTTCTTC. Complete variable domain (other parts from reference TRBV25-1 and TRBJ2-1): EADIYQTPRYLVIGTGKKITLECSQTMGHDKMYWYQQDPGMELHLIHYSYGVNSTEKGDLSSESTVSRIRTEHFPLTLESARPSHTSQYLCASIRTGINEQFFGPGTRLTVL.

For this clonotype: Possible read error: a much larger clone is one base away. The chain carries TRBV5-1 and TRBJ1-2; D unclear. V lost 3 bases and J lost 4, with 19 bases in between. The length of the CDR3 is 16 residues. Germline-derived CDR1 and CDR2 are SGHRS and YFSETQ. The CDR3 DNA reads TGCGCCAGCAGCTCAAGCTTCAGACATGGCCCCTATGGCTACACCTTC. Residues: CASSSSFRHGPYGYTF.